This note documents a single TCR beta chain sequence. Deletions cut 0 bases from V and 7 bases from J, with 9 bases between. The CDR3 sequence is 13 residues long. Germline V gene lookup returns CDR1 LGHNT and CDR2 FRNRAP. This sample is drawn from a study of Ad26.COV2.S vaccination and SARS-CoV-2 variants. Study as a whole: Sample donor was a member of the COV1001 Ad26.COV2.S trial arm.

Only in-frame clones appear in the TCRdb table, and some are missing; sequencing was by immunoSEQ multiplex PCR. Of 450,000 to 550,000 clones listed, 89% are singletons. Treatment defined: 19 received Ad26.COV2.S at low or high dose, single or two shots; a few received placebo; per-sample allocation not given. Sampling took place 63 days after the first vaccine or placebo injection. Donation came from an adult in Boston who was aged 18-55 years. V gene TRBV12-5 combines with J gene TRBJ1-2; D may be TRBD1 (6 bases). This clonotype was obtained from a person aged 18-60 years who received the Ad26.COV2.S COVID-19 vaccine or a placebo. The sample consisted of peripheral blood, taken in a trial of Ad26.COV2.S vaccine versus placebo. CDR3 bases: TGTGCTAGTGGTTTGGTACAGGGAGGTGGCTACACCTTC. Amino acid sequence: CASGLVQGGGYTF.